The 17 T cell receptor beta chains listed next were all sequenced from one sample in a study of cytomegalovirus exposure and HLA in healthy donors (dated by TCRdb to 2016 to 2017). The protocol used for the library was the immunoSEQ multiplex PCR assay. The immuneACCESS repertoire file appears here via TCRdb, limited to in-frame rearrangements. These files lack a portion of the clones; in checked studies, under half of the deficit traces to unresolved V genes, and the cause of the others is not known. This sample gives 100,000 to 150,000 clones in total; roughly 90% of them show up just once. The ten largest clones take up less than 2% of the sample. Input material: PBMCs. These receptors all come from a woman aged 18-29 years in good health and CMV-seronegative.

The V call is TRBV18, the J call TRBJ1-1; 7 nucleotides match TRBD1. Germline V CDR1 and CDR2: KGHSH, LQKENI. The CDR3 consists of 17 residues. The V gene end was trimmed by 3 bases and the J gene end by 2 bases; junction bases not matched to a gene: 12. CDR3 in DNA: TGTGCCAGCTCACCCAGACAGGGCCCCTACCGAAACACTGAAGCTTTCTTT. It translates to CASSPRQGPYRNTEAFF.

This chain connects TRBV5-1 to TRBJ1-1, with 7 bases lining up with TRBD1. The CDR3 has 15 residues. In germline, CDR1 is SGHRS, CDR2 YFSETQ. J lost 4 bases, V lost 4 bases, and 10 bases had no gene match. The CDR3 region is CASSPTGQQLTEAFF. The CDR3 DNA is TGCGCCAGCAGCCCCACGGGACAGCAACTCACTGAAGCTTTCTTT.

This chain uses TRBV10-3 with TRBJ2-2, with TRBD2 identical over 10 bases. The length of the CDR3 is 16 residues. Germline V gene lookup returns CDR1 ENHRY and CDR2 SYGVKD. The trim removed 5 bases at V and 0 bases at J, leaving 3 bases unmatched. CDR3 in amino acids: CAISRGLAANTGELFF. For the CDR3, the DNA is TGTGCCATCAGTAGAGGACTAGCGGCGAACACCGGGGAGCTGTTTTTT.

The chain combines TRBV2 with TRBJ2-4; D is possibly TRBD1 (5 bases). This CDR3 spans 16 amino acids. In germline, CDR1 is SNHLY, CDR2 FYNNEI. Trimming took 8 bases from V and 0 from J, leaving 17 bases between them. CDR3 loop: CASRGHLELAKNIQYF. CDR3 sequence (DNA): TGTGCCAGCCGAGGACATCTTGAACTAGCCAAAAACATTCAGTACTTC.

In DNA form, the CDR3 reads TGCGCCAGCAGCTTGGCGGTCGGGAGCGGAGGAGAGACCCAGTACTTC. Amino acids: CASSLAVGSGGETQYF. The chain carries TRBV5-1 and TRBJ2-5; tentative D call: TRBD2 (6 bases). Looked up from germline, CDR1 is SGHRS and CDR2 is YFSETQ. Trimming stripped 0 bases from V and 4 bases from J, with 16 bases between. The CDR3 sequence is 16 residues long. The entire variable domain, with the rest obtained from reference TRBV5-1 and TRBJ2-5, is as follows: KAGVTQTPRYLIKTRGQQVTLSCSPISGHRSVSWYQQTPGQGLQFLFEYFSETQRNKGNFPGRFSGRQFSNSRSEMNVSTLELGDSALYLCASSLAVGSGGETQYFGPGTRLLVL.

The CDR3 reads CASSFWTGDGYTF. In DNA, the CDR3 is TGTGCCAGCAGTTTCTGGACAGGGGATGGCTACACCTTC. The gene calls are TRBV27 and TRBJ1-2, with 9 bases fitting TRBD1. Germline CDR1 MNHEY, CDR2 SMNVEV (reference sequence). The J segment lost 6 bases and the V segment lost 3 bases, leaving 2 bases of the junction unmatched. This CDR3 comprises 13 residues.

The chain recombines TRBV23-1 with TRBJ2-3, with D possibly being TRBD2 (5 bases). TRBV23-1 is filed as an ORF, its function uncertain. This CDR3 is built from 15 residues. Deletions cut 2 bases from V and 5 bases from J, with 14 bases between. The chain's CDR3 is CASSQTPLERDTQYF. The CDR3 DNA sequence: TGCGCCAGCAGTCAAACCCCACTAGAAAGAGATACGCAGTATTTT.

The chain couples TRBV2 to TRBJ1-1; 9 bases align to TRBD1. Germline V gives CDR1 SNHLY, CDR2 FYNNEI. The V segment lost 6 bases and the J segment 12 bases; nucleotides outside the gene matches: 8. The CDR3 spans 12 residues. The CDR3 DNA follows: TGTGCCAGCAGGCTGGGACAGGGATCAACTTTCTTT. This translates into CASRLGQGSTFF.

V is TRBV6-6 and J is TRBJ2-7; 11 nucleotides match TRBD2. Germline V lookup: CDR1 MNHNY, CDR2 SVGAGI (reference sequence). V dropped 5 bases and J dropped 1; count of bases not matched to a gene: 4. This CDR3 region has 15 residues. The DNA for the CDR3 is TGTGCCAGCAGTCTTACTAGCGGGGGATCCTACGAGCAGTACTTC. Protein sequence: CASSLTSGGSYEQYF.

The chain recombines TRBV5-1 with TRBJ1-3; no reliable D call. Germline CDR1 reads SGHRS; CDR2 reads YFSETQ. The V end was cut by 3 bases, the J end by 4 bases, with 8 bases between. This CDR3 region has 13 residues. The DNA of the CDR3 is TGCGCCAGCAGCTCCCACTTCGGAAACACCATATATTTT. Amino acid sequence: CASSSHFGNTIYF.

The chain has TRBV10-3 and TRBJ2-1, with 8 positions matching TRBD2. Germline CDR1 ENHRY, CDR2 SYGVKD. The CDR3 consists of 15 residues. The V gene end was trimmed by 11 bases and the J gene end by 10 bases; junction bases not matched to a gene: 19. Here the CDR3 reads CAVLPGLGEIGEQFF. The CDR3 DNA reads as TGTGCCGTACTACCGGGACTAGGAGAGATCGGGGAGCAGTTCTTC.

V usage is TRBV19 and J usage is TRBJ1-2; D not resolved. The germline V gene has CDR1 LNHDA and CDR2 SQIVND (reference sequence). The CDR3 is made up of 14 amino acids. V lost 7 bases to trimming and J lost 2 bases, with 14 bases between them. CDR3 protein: CASNEVRGNYGYTF. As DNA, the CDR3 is TGTGCCAGTAATGAGGTCCGCGGGAACTATGGCTACACCTTC.

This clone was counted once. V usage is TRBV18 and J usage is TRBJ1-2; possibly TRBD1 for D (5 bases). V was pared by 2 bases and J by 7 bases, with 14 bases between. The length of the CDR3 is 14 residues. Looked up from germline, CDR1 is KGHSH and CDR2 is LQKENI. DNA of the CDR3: TGTGCCAGCTCACCAGAACAGGCCTTAAGTGGCTACACCTTC. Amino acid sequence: CASSPEQALSGYTF. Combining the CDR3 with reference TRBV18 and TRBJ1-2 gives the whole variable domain NAGVMQNPRHLVRRRGQEARLRCSPMKGHSHVYWYRQLPEEGLKFMVYLQKENIIDESGMPKERFSAEFPKEGPSILRIQQVVRGDSAAYFCASSPEQALSGYTFGSGTRLTVV.

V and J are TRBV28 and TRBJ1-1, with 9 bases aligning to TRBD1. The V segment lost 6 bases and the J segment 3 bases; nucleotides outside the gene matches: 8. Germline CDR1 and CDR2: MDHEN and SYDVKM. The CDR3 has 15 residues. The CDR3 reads CASSYGDREHTEAFF. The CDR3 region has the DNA TGTGCCAGCAGCTATGGGGACAGGGAGCACACTGAAGCTTTCTTT.

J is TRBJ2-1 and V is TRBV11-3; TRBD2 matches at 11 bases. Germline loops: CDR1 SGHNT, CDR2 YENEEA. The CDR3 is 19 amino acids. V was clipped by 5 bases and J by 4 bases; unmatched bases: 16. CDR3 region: CASSPWPRLAGNDYNEQFF. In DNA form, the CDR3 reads TGTGCCAGCAGCCCATGGCCTAGACTAGCGGGAAACGATTACAATGAGCAGTTCTTC.

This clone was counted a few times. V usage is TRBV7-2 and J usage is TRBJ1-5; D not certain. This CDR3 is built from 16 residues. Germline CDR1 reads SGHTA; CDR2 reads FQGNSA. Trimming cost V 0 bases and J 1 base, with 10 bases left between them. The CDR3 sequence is CASSLAHQTSNQPQHF. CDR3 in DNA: TGTGCCAGCAGCTTAGCTCATCAGACAAGCAATCAGCCCCAGCATTTT.

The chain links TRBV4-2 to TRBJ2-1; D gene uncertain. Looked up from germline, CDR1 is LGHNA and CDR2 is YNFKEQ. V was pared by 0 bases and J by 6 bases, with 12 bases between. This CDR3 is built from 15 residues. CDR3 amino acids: CASSQDYISSNEQFF. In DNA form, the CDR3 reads TGTGCCAGCAGCCAAGACTATATTTCATCCAATGAGCAGTTCTTC.